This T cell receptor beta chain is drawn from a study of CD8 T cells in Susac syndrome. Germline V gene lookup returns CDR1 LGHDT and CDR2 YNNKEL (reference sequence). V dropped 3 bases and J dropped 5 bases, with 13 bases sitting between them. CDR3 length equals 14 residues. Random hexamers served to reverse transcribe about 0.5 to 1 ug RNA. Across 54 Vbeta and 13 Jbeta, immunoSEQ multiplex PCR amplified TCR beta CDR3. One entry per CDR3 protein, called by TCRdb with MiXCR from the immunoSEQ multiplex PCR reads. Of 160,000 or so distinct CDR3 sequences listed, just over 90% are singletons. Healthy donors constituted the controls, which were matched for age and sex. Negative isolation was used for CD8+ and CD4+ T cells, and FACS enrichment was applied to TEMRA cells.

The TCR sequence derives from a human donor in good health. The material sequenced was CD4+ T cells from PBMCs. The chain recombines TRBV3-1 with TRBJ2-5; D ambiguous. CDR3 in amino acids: CASSHMAKRETQYF. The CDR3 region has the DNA TGTGCCAGCAGCCATATGGCCAAGAGGGAGACCCAGTACTTC.